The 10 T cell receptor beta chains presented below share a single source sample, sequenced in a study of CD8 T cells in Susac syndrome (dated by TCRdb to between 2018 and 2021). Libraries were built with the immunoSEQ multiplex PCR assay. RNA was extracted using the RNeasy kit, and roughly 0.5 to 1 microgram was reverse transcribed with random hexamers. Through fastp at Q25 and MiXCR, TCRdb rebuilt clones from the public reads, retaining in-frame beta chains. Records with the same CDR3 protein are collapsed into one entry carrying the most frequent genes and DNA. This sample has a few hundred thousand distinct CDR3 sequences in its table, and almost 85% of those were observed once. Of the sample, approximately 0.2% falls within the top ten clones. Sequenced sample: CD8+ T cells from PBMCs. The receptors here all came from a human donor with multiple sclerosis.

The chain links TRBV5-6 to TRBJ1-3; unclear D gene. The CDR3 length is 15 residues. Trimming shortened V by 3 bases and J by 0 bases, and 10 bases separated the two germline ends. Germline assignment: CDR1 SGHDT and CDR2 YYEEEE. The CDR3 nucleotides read TGTGCCAGCAGCTACAGCCGCTACTCTGGAAACACCATATATTTT. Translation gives CASSYSRYSGNTIYF.

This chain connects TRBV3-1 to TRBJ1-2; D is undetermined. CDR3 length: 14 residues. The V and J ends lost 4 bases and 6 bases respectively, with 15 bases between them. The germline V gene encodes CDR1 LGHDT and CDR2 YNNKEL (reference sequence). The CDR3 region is CASSRVGYGDGYTF. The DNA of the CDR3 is TGTGCCAGCAGCCGAGTGGGCTACGGAGATGGCTACACCTTC.

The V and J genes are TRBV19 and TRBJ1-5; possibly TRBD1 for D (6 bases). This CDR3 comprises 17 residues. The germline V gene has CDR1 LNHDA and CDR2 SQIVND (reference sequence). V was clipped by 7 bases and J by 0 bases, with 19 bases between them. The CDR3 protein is CASKIDRSLFSNQPQHF. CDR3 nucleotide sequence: TGTGCCAGTAAAATTGACAGGAGCCTCTTTAGCAATCAGCCCCAGCATTTT.

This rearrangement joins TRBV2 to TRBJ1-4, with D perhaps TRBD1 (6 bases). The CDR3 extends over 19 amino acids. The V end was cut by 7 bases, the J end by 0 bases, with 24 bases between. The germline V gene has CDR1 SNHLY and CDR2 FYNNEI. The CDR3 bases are TGTGCCAGCACCGACCCCCAGGGGACGACCCACCCAACTAATGAAAAACTGTTTTTT. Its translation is CASTDPQGTTHPTNEKLFF.

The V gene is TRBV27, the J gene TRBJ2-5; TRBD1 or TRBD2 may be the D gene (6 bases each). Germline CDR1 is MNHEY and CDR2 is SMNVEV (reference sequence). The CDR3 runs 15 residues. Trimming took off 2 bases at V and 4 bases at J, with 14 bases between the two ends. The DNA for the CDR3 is TGTGCCAGCAGTTTAAATAGGGGGGTGTTAGAGACCCAGTACTTC. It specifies CASSLNRGVLETQYF.

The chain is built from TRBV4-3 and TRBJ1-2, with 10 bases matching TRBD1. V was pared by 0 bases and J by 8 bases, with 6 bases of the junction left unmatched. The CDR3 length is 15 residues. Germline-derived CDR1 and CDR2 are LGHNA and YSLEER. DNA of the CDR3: TGCGCCAGCAGCCAAGACGGGACAGGGGCCAACGGCTACACCTTC. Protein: CASSQDGTGANGYTF.

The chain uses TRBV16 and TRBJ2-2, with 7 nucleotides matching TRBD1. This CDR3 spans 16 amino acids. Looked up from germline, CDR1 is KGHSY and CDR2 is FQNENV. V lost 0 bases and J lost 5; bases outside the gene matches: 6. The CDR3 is CASSQSKGADTGELFF. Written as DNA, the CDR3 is TGTGCCAGCAGCCAATCAAAGGGGGCGGATACCGGGGAGCTGTTTTTT.

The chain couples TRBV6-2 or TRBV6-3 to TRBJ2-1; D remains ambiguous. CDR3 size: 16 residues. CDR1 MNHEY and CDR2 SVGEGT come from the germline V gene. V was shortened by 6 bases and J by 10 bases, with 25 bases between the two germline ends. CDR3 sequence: CASRLPRSTPDGEQFF. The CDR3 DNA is TGTGCCAGCAGATTACCAAGGTCCACTCCCGACGGCGAGCAGTTCTTC.

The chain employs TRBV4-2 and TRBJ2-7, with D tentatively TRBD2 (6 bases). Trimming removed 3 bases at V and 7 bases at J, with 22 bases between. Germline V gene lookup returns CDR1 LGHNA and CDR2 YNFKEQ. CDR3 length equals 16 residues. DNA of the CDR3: TGTGCCAGCAGCCACGGGGGACGGGCAGGGTTCGAGGAGCAGTACTTC. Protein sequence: CASSHGGRAGFEEQYF.

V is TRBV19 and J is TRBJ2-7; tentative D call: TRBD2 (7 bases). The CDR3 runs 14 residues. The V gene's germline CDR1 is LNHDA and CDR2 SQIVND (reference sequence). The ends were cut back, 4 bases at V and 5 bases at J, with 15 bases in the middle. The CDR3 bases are TGTGCCAGTAGTACGCCAGGGGAGGGGGACGAGCAGTACTTC. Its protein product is CASSTPGEGDEQYF.